A single sample is the source of the 6 T cell receptor beta chains below, sequenced in a study of T cell responses to AZD1222 COVID-19 vaccine. The data were produced by immunoSEQ multiplex PCR, yet TCRdb's version contains in-frame clones alone and is incomplete. The repertoire holds some 170,000 clones, with approximately 90% as singletons. Specimen: peripheral blood, collected on day 0 of MenACWY control vaccination. Receptors were obtained from an adult in good health.

V and J are TRBV3-1 (or the pseudogene TRBV3-2) and TRBJ1-1, with 9 bases identical to TRBD1. Trimming removed 2 bases from V and 1 base from J; junction bases left unmatched: 2. The germline CDR1 and CDR2 sequences are LGHDT and YNNKEL (reference sequence). CDR3 length equals 15 residues. CDR3 protein: CASSQPGQGNTEAFF. The CDR3 DNA follows: TGTGCCAGCAGCCAACCGGGACAGGGGAACACTGAAGCTTTCTTT.

The CDR3 spells CASSLGNNANYGYTF. The CDR3 nucleotides read TGTGCCAGCAGCTTAGGGAATAACGCTAACTATGGCTACACCTTC. The chain uses TRBV11-3 and TRBJ1-2; no clear D gene. The CDR3 contains 15 residues. Trimming took 1 base from V and 0 from J, leaving 9 bases between them. Germline values: CDR1 SGHNT, CDR2 YENEEA.

The chain has TRBV25-1 and TRBJ1-2; D call uncertain. Between the trimmed V and J ends, which lost 2 bases and 7 bases, there was a span of 11 bases. The CDR3 totals 13 residues. Germline CDR1 reads MGHDK; CDR2 reads SYGVNS. The CDR3 protein is CASSEPGLSGYTF. DNA for the CDR3: TGTGCCAGCAGTGAACCGGGTCTCTCTGGCTACACCTTC.

J is TRBJ1-5 and V is TRBV30, with TRBD1 matching over 9 bases. The CDR3 covers 13 residues. The germline CDR1 and CDR2 sequences are GTSNPN and SVGIG (reference sequence). After removal of 2 bases from V and 6 bases from J, the junction contained 2 bases not matched to a gene. The CDR3 here is CAWSRDRVQPQHF. In DNA form, the CDR3 reads TGTGCCTGGAGTAGGGACAGGGTTCAGCCCCAGCATTTT.

The V and J genes are TRBV6-5 and TRBJ2-5, with a tentative D call TRBD2 (6 bases). Germline-derived CDR1 and CDR2 are MNHEY and SVGAGI. The ends were cut back, 0 bases at V and 4 bases at J, with 15 bases in the middle. CDR3 length: 16 amino acids. The CDR3 loop reads CASSYSGGGSLETQYF. DNA for the CDR3: TGTGCCAGCAGTTACTCTGGAGGAGGGAGCTTAGAGACCCAGTACTTC.

The chain links TRBV28 to TRBJ1-1; D is unclear. Trimming pared 6 bases from V and 0 bases from J, leaving 11 bases between. This CDR3 spans 14 amino acids. Germline V gives CDR1 MDHEN, CDR2 SYDVKM. In nucleotides, the CDR3 is TGTGCCAGCAGGGAGGTTATCATGAACACTGAAGCTTTCTTT. Its translation is CASREVIMNTEAFF.